This TCR beta chain was retrieved from a study of blood T cell repertoires in COVID-19. Study details: The United States, Italy and Spain supplied acute and convalescent COVID-19 samples. T cells, B-cell-depleted T cells, or PBMCs supplied cDNA or gDNA.

CDR3 length: 14 residues. The germline V gene has CDR1 MGHDK and CDR2 SYGVNS. J was trimmed by 2 bases and V by 3 bases; bases with no gene match: 2. The method was immunoSEQ multiplex PCR; TCRdb's version includes in-frame clones alone and lacks a portion of them. The sample records about 120,000 clones, 82% being singletons. The TCR originated in a human donor in a cohort sampled during active COVID-19. The sequenced sample was peripheral blood. The chain couples TRBV25-1 to TRBJ2-3; TRBD1 aligns across 7 bases. CDR3 sequence reads: CASSETGTTDTQYF. CDR3 in DNA: TGTGCCAGCAGTGAGACAGGGACCACAGATACGCAGTATTTT.